This TCR beta chain was captured by sequencing in a study of T cell repertoires in ileal Crohn's disease. Study context: Every patient was operated on for stricturing (approximately 60%) or penetrating (39%) complications.

Per the germline V gene, CDR1 is LGHNA and CDR2 is YSLEER. The CDR3 sequence is 16 residues long. J lost 1 base, V lost 0 bases, and 4 bases had no gene match. As to time point: neoterminal ileum biopsy at postoperative endoscopy, about 6 months after surgery. This clone was picked up a small number of times. Per sample, roughly 530 nanograms of biopsy DNA were TCRB immunosequenced. The protocol was immunoSEQ multiplex PCR, while the TCRdb copy is restricted to in-frame clones and leaves out a portion. Of some 9,400 clones in the sample, roughly 75% were seen once. Source material: ileal tissue. The sequence was collected from an adult with Crohn's disease. The V gene is TRBV4-3, the J gene TRBJ1-1; 8 bases are a match to TRBD1. DNA for the CDR3: TGCGCCAGCAGCCAAGAACCCCAGGGGGCGAACACTGAAGCTTTCTTT. Translating gives CASSQEPQGANTEAFF.